This is a list of T cell receptor beta chains from one sample in a study of cytomegalovirus exposure and HLA in healthy donors. Only in-frame clones appear in the TCRdb table, and some are missing; sequencing was by immunoSEQ multiplex PCR. The table lists around 150,000 clones, 55% to 80% of them singletons. The sequenced sample was PBMCs. The receptors were gathered from a woman aged 40 to 50 in good health and CMV-seronegative. Each CDR3 is given with its conserved first and last residue.

TRBJ2-3 | TRBV30 | 14 | CAWSSGPSTDTQYF
TRBJ2-1 | TRBV10-2 | 13 | CASRLGSGREQFF
TRBJ1-2 | TRBV2 | 12 | CASRSLGYGYTF
TRBJ1-1 | TRBV6-1 | 16 | CASSEALQGARTEAFF
TRBJ1-4 | TRBV7-2 | 14 | CASSLQGQGEKLFF
TRBJ2-1 | TRBV9 | 15 | CASSIQGLSYNEQFF
TRBJ1-6 | TRBV7-2 | 17 | CASSLEPGWSFNSPLHF
TRBJ1-5 | TRBV28 | 15 | CASRPLDSTWQPQHF
TRBJ1-2 | TRBV4-2 | 15 | CASSTRGGEGYGYTF
TRBJ2-7 | TRBV6-1 | 13 | CASQRQGTYEQYF
TRBJ1-1 | TRBV30 | 13 | CAWSVQRNTEAFF
TRBJ1-3 | TRBV7-2 | 16 | CASSLGGLLRGNTIYF
TRBJ1-3 | TRBV4-3 | 16 | CASSPRKGADGNTIYF
TRBJ2-6 | TRBV5-1 | 14 | CASSSGQAANVLTF
TRBJ1-1 | TRBV9 | 15 | CASRRGQGGATEAFF
TRBJ2-7 | TRBV6-1 | 14 | CASSRTGGKNEQYF
TRBJ1-2 | TRBV7-2 | 16 | CASSLDAQGLGNGYTF
TRBJ1-5 | TRBV19 | 14 | CASGQPGSNQPQHF
TRBJ2-1 | TRBV7-2 | 17 | CASSLAPSGTGNNEQFF
TRBJ2-3 | TRBV7-3 | 15 | CASSLAGLRTDTQYF
TRBJ2-2 | TRBV7-3 | 15 | CASSSVPGQPGELFF
TRBJ2-3 | TRBV5-4 | 12 | CASSLFLDTQYF